What follows are 9 T cell receptor beta chains derived from one specimen sequenced in a study of cytomegalovirus exposure and HLA in healthy donors. It was with 60 Vbeta and 13 Jbeta primers that the PCR ran. The data were produced by immunoSEQ multiplex PCR, yet TCRdb's version contains in-frame clones alone and is incomplete. The data hold over 150,000 clones, with roughly two thirds observed a single time. The sequenced material came from PBMCs. The origin of the receptors is a woman between 18 and 29 years old in good health and CMV-seropositive.

The chain recombines TRBV28 with TRBJ2-2; 7 bases agree with TRBD2. V lost 5 bases to trimming and J lost 1 base; unmatched junction nucleotides: 7. Germline CDR1 is MDHEN and CDR2 is SYDVKM. This CDR3 region has 16 residues. DNA for the CDR3: TGTGCCAGCAGTCTCATGAGCGGGAAGAACACCGGGGAGCTGTTTTTT. Translating it yields CASSLMSGKNTGELFF.

This clone was seen more than once but under ten times. This chain joins TRBV6-5 and TRBJ2-7; D is ambiguous. The CDR3 spans 11 residues. Trimming removed 11 bases at V and 0 bases at J, with 8 bases between. Per the germline V gene, CDR1 is MNHEY and CDR2 is SVGAGI. CDR3 sequence reads: CAAASSYEQYF. CDR3 DNA: TGTGCCGCAGCGAGCTCCTACGAGCAGTACTTC.

The chain is built from TRBV6-5 and TRBJ2-1, with 10 nucleotides matching TRBD2. This CDR3 has 15 residues. V was pared by 7 bases and J by 0 bases, with 3 bases of the junction left unmatched. Germline CDR1 and CDR2: MNHEY and SVGAGI. The CDR3 DNA follows: TGTGCCAGCAAAACTAGCGGGACCTCCTACAATGAGCAGTTCTTC. It yields the protein CASKTSGTSYNEQFF.

The chain uses TRBV11-2 and TRBJ1-5; D ambiguous. Deletions cut 0 bases from V and 0 bases from J, with 6 bases between. The CDR3 totals 15 residues. CDR1 is SGHAT and CDR2 is FQNNGV in the germline V gene. The CDR3 protein is CASSLELNSNQPQHF. The CDR3 DNA reads TGTGCCAGCAGCTTAGAACTTAATAGCAATCAGCCCCAGCATTTT.

The rearrangement joins TRBV30 to TRBJ2-5; D may be TRBD2 (5 bases). This CDR3 contains 13 residues. Germline CDR1 is GTSNPN and CDR2 is SVGIG (reference sequence). V lost 4 bases and J lost 5, with 14 bases in between. CDR3 loop: CAWKEGSVETQYF. DNA of the CDR3: TGTGCCTGGAAGGAAGGTAGCGTGGAGACCCAGTACTTC.

The chain joins TRBV21-1 to TRBJ2-7; the table's TRBD2 call for D was not verified on the DNA. TRBV21-1 represents a pseudogene. The CDR3 has 14 residues. CDR3 in DNA: TGTGCCAGCAGCAAAGGTCCCCCTCGGGACGAGCAGTACTTC. It specifies CASSKGPPRDEQYF.

The chain uses TRBV9 and TRBJ2-5, with D perhaps TRBD2 (5 bases). CDR1 is SGDLS, CDR2 YYNGEE, per germline. With 4 bases removed from V and 5 bases from J, the gap between germline ends came to 12 bases. This CDR3 contains 13 residues. CDR3 protein: CASSPGLIETQYF. The CDR3 nucleotides read TGTGCCAGCAGCCCCGGACTTATTGAGACCCAGTACTTC.

The gene calls are TRBV18 and TRBJ2-1; D may be TRBD2 (7 bases). Germline assignment: CDR1 KGHSH and CDR2 LQKENI. The CDR3 runs to 14 residues. V was shortened by 3 bases and J by 7 bases, with 13 bases between the two germline ends. The CDR3: CASSPRGGQNEQFF. The CDR3 DNA reads as TGTGCCAGCTCACCGAGGGGGGGCCAGAATGAGCAGTTCTTC.

V and J are TRBV7-2 and TRBJ2-7; 9 bases are a match to TRBD2. The CDR3 totals 15 residues. J lost 2 bases, V lost 2 bases, and 4 bases had no gene match. The V gene's germline CDR1 is SGHTA and CDR2 FQGNSA. The CDR3 loop reads CASSLSAGGTYEQYF. CDR3 nucleotide sequence: TGTGCCAGCAGCTTATCCGCGGGGGGGACCTACGAGCAGTACTTC.